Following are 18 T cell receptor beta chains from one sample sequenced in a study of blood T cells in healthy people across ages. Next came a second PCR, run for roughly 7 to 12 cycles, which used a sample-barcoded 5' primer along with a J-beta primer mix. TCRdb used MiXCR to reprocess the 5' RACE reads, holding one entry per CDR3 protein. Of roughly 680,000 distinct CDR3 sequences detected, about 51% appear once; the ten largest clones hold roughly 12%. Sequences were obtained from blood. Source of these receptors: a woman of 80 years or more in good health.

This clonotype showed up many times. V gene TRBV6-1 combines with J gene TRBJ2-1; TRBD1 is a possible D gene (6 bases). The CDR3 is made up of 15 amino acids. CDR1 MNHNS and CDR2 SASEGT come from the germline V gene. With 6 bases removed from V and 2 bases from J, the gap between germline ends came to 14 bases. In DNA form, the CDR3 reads TGTGCCAGCAGACGAGCAGGGGCTCCCTACAATGAGCAGTTCTTC. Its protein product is CASRRAGAPYNEQFF.

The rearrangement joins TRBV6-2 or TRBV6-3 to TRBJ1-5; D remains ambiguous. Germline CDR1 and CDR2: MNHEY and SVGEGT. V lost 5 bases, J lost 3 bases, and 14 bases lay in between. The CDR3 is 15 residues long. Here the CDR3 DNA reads TGTGCCAGCAGTCCGAACATGAAGATCAATCAGCCCCAGCATTTT. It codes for CASSPNMKINQPQHF.

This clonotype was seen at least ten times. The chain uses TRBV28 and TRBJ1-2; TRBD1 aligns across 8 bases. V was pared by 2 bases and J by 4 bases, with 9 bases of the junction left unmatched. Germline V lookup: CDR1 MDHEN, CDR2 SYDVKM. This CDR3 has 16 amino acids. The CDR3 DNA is TGTGCCAGCAGTTTAACCCAGGGGGCCCCCGGCTATGGCTACACCTTC. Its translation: CASSLTQGAPGYGYTF.

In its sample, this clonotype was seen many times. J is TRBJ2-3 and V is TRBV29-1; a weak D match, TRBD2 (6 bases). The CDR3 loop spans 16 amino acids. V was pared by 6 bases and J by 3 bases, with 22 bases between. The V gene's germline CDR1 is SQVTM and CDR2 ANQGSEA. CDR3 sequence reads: CSVWHVGLLFTDTQYF. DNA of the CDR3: TGCAGCGTATGGCACGTGGGACTCCTTTTTACAGATACGCAGTATTTT.

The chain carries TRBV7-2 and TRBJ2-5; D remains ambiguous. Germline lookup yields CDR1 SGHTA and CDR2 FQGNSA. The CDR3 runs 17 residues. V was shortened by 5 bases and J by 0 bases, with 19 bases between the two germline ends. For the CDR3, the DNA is TGTGCCAGCAGCATTGATACTGGCGGATTACACCAAGAGACCCAGTACTTC. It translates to CASSIDTGGLHQETQYF.

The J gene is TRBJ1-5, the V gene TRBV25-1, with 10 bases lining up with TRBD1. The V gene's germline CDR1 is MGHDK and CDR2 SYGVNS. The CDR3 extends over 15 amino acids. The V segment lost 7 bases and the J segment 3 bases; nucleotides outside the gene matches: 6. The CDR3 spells CASTPDRGDNQPQHF. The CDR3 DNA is TGTGCCAGCACCCCGGACAGGGGGGACAATCAGCCCCAGCATTTT.

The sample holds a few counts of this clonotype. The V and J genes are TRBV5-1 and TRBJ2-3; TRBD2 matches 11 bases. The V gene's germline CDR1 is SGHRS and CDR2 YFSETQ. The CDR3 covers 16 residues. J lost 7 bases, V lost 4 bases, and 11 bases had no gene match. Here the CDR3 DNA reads TGCGCCAGCAGCGAGCTTACTAGCGGGAGAAGCCATACGCAGTATTTT. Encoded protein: CASSELTSGRSHTQYF.

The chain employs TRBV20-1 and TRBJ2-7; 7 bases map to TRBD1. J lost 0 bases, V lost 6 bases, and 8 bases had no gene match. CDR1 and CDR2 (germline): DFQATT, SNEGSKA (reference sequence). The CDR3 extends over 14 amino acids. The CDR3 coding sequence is TGCAGTGCAAGGCCCGGGACAGACTCCTACGAGCAGTACTTC. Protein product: CSARPGTDSYEQYF.

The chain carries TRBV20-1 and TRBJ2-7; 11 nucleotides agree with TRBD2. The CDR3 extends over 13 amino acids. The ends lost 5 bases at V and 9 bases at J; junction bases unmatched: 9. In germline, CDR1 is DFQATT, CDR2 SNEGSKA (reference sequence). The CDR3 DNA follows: TGCAGTGCTCCCAATAGCGGGGGGGTGGGGCAGTACTTC. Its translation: CSAPNSGGVGQYF.

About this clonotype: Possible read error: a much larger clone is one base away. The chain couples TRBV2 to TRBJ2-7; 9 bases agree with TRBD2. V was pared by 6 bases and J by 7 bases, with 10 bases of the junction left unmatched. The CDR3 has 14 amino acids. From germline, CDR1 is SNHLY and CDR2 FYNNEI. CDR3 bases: TGTGCCAGCAGCGGGACTAGCAGCTTCAATGAGCAGTACTTC. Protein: CASSGTSSFNEQYF.

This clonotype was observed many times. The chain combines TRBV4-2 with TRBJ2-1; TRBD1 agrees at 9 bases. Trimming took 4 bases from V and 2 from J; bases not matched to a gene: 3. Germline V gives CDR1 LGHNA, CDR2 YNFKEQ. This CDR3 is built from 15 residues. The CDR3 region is CASSRGTGPYNEQFF. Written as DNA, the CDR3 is TGTGCCAGCAGCCGCGGGACAGGGCCCTACAATGAGCAGTTCTTC.

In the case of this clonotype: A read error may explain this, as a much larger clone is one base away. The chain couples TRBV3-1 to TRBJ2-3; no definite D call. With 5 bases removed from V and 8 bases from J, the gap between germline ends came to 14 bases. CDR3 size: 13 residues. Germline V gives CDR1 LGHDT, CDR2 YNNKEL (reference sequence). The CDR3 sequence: CASSASERVTQYF. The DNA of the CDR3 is TGTGCCAGCAGCGCATCGGAGAGAGTTACGCAGTATTTT.

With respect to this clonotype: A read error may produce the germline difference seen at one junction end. The CDR3 here is CAVSEASNQPQHF. CDR3 sequence (DNA): TGTGCCGTCAGTGAGGCTAGCAATCAGCCCCAGCATTTT. The rearrangement joins TRBV10-3 to TRBJ1-5; no clear D gene. CDR1 and CDR2 (germline): ENHRY, SYGVKD. The CDR3 is made up of 13 amino acids.

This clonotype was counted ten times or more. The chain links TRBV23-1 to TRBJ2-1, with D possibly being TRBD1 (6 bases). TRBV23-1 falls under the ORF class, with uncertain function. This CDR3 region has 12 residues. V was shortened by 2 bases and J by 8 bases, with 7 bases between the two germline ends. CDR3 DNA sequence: TGCGCCAGCAGTCAACGACAGGATGAGCAGTTCTTC. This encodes CASSQRQDEQFF.

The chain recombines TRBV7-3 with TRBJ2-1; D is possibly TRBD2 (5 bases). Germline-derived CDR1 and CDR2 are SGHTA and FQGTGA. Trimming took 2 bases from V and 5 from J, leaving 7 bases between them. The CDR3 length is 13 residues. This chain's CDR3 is CASSLAGHNEQFF. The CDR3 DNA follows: TGTGCCAGCAGCTTAGCGGGCCACAATGAGCAGTTCTTC.

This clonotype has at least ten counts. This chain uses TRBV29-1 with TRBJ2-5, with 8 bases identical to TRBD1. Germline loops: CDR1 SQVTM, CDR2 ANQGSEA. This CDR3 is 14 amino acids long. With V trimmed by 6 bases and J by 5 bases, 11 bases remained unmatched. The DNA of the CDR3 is TGCAGCGTAGCGGGTACGACAGGGGTGGAGACCCAGTACTTC. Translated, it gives CSVAGTTGVETQYF.

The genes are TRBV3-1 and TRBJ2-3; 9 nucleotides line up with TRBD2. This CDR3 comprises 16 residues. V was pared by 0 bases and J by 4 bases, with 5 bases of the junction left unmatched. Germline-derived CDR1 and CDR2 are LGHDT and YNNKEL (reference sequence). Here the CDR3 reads CASSQDLAGRADTQYF. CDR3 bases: TGTGCCAGCAGCCAAGATCTAGCGGGGCGGGCAGATACGCAGTATTTT.

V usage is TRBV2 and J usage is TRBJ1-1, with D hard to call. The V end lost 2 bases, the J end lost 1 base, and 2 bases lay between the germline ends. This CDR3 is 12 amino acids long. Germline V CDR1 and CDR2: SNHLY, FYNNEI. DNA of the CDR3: TGTGCCAGCAGTGAACAGAACACTGAAGCTTTCTTT. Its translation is CASSEQNTEAFF.